This TCR beta chain was identified during a study of cytomegalovirus exposure and HLA in healthy donors. Germline assignment: CDR1 SGHVS and CDR2 FNYEAQ. The CDR3 runs 12 residues. V gave up 6 bases and J gave up 5 bases, with 8 bases separating them. PCR used 60 Vbeta primers and 13 Jbeta primers. Here immunoSEQ multiplex PCR was the method, and the copy in TCRdb shows in-frame clones only, minus some. The profile shows more than 110,000 clones, about three quarters of them singletons. Sample: PBMCs. The sequence was collected from a male donor in good health and CMV-seropositive. This chain connects TRBV7-6 to TRBJ2-1; no clear D gene. Here the CDR3 DNA reads TGTGCCAGCAGTTACAACGACAATGAGCAGTTCTTC. It specifies CASSYNDNEQFF.